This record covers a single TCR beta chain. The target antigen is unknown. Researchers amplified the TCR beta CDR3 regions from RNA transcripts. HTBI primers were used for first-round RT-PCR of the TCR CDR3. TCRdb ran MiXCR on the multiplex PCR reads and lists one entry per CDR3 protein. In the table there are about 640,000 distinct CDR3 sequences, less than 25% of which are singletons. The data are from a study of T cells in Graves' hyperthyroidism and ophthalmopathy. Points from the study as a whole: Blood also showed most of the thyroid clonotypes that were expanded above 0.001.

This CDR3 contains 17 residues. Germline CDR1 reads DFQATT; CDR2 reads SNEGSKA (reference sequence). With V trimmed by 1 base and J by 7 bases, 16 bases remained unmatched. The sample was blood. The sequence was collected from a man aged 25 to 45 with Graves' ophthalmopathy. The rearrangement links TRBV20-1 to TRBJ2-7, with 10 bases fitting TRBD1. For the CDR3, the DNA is TGCAGTGCTAGAGGCCGGATCTGGAGGACAGGGGGAAGGGAGCAGTACTTC. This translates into CSARGRIWRTGGREQYF.